Presented here are 8 T cell receptor beta chains from one specimen sequenced in a study of blood T cell repertoires in COVID-19. Assay: immunoSEQ multiplex PCR; the TCRdb copy retains only in-frame clones and omits some. Among some 380,000 clones listed, about 87% were seen once. The sample comprised PBMCs or T cells enriched from blood (not recorded which). Receptor source: a man aged 30 to 39 who had recovered from COVID-19.

The V gene is TRBV2, the J gene TRBJ1-2, with a possible D match to TRBD1 (5 bases). The CDR3 is made up of 13 amino acids. The ends were cut back, 6 bases at V and 7 bases at J, with 15 bases in the middle. Germline CDR1 reads SNHLY; CDR2 reads FYNNEI. In DNA, the CDR3 is TGTGCCAGCAGCGTCGGGGGGGTTACTGGCTACACCTTC. It specifies CASSVGGVTGYTF. Full variable domain (rest looked up from reference TRBV2 and TRBJ1-2): EPEVTQTPSHQVTQMGQEVILRCVPISNHLYFYWYRQILGQKVEFLVSFYNNEISEKSEIFDDQFSVERPDGSNFTLKIRSTKLEDSAMYFCASSVGGVTGYTFGSGTRLTVV.

The chain recombines TRBV7-2 with TRBJ1-6; unclear D gene. CDR1 and CDR2 (germline): SGHTA, FQGNSA. The CDR3 extends over 14 amino acids. V was pared by 6 bases and J by 4 bases, with 10 bases between. In DNA form, the CDR3 reads TGTGCCAGCAGTAGAGAAGTGTATAATTCACCCCTCCACTTT. Translation: CASSREVYNSPLHF.

The chain recombines TRBV7-9 with TRBJ1-1; 7 nucleotides align to TRBD1. The CDR3 has 11 residues. Per germline, CDR1 SEHNR and CDR2 FQNEAQ (reference sequence). The V gene end was trimmed by 6 bases and the J gene end by 8 bases; junction bases not matched to a gene: 3. The CDR3 loop reads CASSAGQEAFF. The CDR3 DNA reads TGTGCCAGCAGTGCGGGACAGGAAGCTTTCTTT.

This chain connects TRBV10-3 to TRBJ2-5, with TRBD2 as a possible D gene (7 bases). The CDR3 is 15 residues long. Germline V gives CDR1 ENHRY, CDR2 SYGVKD. The V and J ends lost 6 bases and 2 bases respectively, with 16 bases between them. The DNA of the CDR3 is TGTGCCATCAGAGACTTCGGGGGGCTACAAGAGACCCAGTACTTC. Residues: CAIRDFGGLQETQYF.

J is TRBJ2-5 and V is TRBV7-2; possible D gene TRBD2, 6 bases. Germline V CDR1 and CDR2: SGHTA, FQGNSA. Between the trimmed V and J ends, which lost 3 bases and 4 bases, there was a span of 12 bases. This CDR3 contains 14 residues. The CDR3 bases are TGTGCCAGCAGCTTGCGGGGACGGGGAGAGACCCAGTACTTC. It yields the protein CASSLRGRGETQYF.

The CDR3: CASSSRLAGGPGEQFF. The DNA of the CDR3 is TGTGCCAGCAGCTCCAGACTAGCGGGGGGGCCGGGTGAGCAGTTCTTC. This rearrangement joins TRBV7-9 to TRBJ2-1; 14 positions match TRBD2. Trimming took 4 bases from V and 9 from J; bases not matched to a gene: 8. The germline V gene has CDR1 SEHNR and CDR2 FQNEAQ (reference sequence). This CDR3 contains 16 residues.

V usage is TRBV9 and J usage is TRBJ1-1, with D maybe TRBD1 (5 bases). Trimming stripped 0 bases from V and 6 bases from J, with 15 bases between. CDR3 length equals 15 residues. Germline V gene lookup returns CDR1 SGDLS and CDR2 YYNGEE. CDR3 nucleotides: TGTGCCAGCAGCGTAGCTTCAGGGTGGGCCGCTGAAGCTTTCTTT. It codes for CASSVASGWAAEAFF.

The CDR3 reads CASSPGDRSQETQYF. DNA for the CDR3: TGCGCCAGCAGCCCTGGGGACAGATCCCAAGAGACCCAGTACTTC. This rearrangement joins TRBV5-1 to TRBJ2-5; 7 nucleotides agree with TRBD1. There are 15 residues in the CDR3. CDR1 and CDR2 (germline): SGHRS, YFSETQ. The ends lost 4 bases at V and 1 base at J; junction bases unmatched: 7.